The source of this T cell receptor beta chain is a study of cytomegalovirus exposure and HLA in healthy donors. Study-wide findings and caveats: Despite most TCR sequences being rare, some public TCRs occurred in many donors. In vitro assays verified that a few CMV-associated chains recognized CMV antigens specifically. The tendency of first-cohort TCR clusters to co-occur in the 95 to 150 validation repertoires was the finding of a later analysis.

A remark on this clone: Its antigen is as yet unknown.

TCRdb's copy holds only in-frame clones and misses some; the assay was immunoSEQ multiplex PCR. The sample consists of about 82,000 clones, 90% to 95% of them appearing once. V lost 4 bases, J lost 11 bases, and 9 bases stayed unmatched. The germline V gene has CDR1 LNHDA and CDR2 SQIVND (reference sequence). The CDR3 contains 13 residues. Source material: PBMCs. This sequence was found in a man between 18 and 35 years old in good health and CMV-seronegative. J is TRBJ1-2 and V is TRBV19, with 8 bases that match TRBD1. This CDR3 reads CASSTPDRVRYTF. The CDR3 bases are TGTGCCAGTAGTACCCCGGACAGGGTTCGGTACACCTTC.